This T cell receptor (beta chain) was captured by sequencing in a study of blood T cell repertoires in COVID-19. Profiled with immunoSEQ multiplex PCR; TCRdb holds only in-frame clones, not every one. The repertoire includes roughly 500,000 clones, approximately 85% of them detected once, and roughly 3.2% sits in the top ten. Trimming pared 4 bases from V and 4 bases from J, leaving 14 bases between. Germline CDR1 is SNHLY and CDR2 is FYNNEI. The CDR3 contains 15 residues. The sample taken for sequencing was peripheral blood. The V gene is TRBV2, the J gene TRBJ1-3; maybe TRBD1 (5 bases). This clonotype was obtained from a human donor in a cohort sampled during active COVID-19. CDR3 sequence reads: CASSGNTGGGNTIYF. CDR3 nucleotides: TGTGCCAGCAGTGGGAACACCGGGGGAGGAAACACCATATATTTT.